These 5 T cell receptor beta chains were sequenced from one sample in a study of OX40 agonist ivuxolimab in advanced cancers. Clones were sequenced by immunoSEQ multiplex PCR, and TCRdb holds only the in-frame ones, with some missing. The sample has approximately 90,000 clones, approximately 90% seen once. The sample here was CD4+ or CD8+ T cells sorted from blood, taken in a trial of the OX40 agonist ivuxolimab. These receptors all stem from an adult with an advanced solid tumor such as melanoma, head and neck, liver or kidney cancer.

This clone was observed a single time. V is TRBV7-3 and J is TRBJ1-1; no clear D gene. V was pared by 5 bases and J by 8 bases, with 18 bases between. The CDR3 is 14 residues long. Germline CDR1 is SGHTA and CDR2 is FQGTGA. The CDR3 here is CASSMGVGLGEAFF. Written as DNA, the CDR3 is TGTGCCAGCAGCATGGGCGTCGGATTAGGGGAAGCTTTCTTT.

The chain combines TRBV6-1 with TRBJ2-7, with D possibly being TRBD1 (5 bases). Trimming took 1 base from V and 3 from J, leaving 7 bases between them. This CDR3 spans 13 amino acids. Looked up from germline, CDR1 is MNHNS and CDR2 is SASEGT. The CDR3 DNA sequence: TGTGCCAGCAGTGAAGACAGGAACTACGAGCAGTACTTC. Translation gives CASSEDRNYEQYF.

V usage is TRBV10-1 and J usage is TRBJ2-7; the D is unclear. The CDR3 runs 13 residues. V shed 5 bases and J shed 7 bases, with 15 bases lying between them. Germline V gives CDR1 WNHNN, CDR2 SYGVQD (reference sequence). CDR3 residues: CASSKAQNEEQYF. The CDR3 bases are TGCGCCAGCAGTAAAGCCCAGAACGAGGAGCAGTACTTC.

V and J are TRBV30 and TRBJ1-6; a possible D gene is TRBD1 (5 bases). Germline loops: CDR1 GTSNPN, CDR2 SVGIG (reference sequence). This CDR3 has 15 residues. V lost 4 bases and J lost 6, with 16 bases in between. Here the CDR3 reads CAWITGTVSNSPLHF. CDR3 in DNA: TGTGCCTGGATCACCGGGACGGTCAGTAATTCACCCCTCCACTTT.

The chain has TRBV19 and TRBJ2-7; 7 bases align to TRBD1. V was pared by 5 bases and J by 5 bases, with 15 bases of the junction left unmatched. CDR3 length: 16 amino acids. Germline-derived CDR1 and CDR2 are LNHDA and SQIVND (reference sequence). CDR3 DNA: TGTGCCAGTAGTGGGGGCTCAGAGGGGGCCGGGGACGAGCAGTACTTC. This encodes CASSGGSEGAGDEQYF. The full variable domain, with the rest looked up from reference TRBV19 and TRBJ2-7, is DGGITQSPKYLFRKEGQNVTLSCEQNLNHDAMYWYRQDPGQGLRLIYYSQIVNDFQKGDIAEGYSVSREKKESFPLTVTSAQKNPTAFYLCASSGGSEGAGDEQYFGPGTRLTVT.